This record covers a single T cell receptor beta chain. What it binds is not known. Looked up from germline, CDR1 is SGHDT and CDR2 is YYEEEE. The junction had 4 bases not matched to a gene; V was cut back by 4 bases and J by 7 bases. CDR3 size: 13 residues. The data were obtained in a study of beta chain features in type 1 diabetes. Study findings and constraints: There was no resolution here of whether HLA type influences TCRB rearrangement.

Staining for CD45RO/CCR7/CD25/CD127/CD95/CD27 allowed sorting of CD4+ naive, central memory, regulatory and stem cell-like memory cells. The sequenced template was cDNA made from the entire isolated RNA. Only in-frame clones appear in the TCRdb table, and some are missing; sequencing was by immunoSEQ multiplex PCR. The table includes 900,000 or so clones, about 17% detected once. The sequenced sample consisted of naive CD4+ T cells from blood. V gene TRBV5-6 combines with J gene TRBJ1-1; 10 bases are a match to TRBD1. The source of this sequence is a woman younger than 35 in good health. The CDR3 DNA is TGTGCCAGCAGCACGAGGGACAGGGGTGAAGCTTTCTTT. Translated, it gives CASSTRDRGEAFF.